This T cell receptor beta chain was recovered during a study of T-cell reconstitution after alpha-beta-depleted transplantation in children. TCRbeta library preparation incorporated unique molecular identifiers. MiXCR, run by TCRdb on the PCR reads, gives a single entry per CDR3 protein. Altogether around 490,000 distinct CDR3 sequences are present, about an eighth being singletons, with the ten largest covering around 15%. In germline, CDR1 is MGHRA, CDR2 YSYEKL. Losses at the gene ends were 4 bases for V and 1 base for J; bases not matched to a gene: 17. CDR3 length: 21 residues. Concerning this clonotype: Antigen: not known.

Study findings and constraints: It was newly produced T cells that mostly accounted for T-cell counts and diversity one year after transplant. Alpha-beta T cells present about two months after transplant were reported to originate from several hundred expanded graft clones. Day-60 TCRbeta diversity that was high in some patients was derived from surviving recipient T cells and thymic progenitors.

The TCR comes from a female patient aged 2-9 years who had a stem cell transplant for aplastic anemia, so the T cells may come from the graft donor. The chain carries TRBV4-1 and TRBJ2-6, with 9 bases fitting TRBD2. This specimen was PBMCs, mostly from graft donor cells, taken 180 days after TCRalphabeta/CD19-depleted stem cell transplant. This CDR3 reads CASSRQLGRLAGYSGANVLTF. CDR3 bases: TGCGCCAGCAGCCGACAACTGGGAAGGCTAGCGGGATATTCTGGGGCCAACGTCCTGACTTTC.